The following is a T cell receptor beta chain sequence with its context. This clone was observed a few times. Its recognized antigen is unknown. Per-nucleotide qualities are absent, and no much larger clonotype sits a single base away. This entry comes from a study of T cell repertoires in ileal Crohn's disease (dated by TCRdb to between 2017 and 2020). The study in broad terms: At the time of surgery, around a third of patients were active smokers, and the median duration of disease was 7.9 years. TCR repertoire analysis was done in some 55 Crohn's disease patients from a prospective multicentre cohort. M6 samples were neoterminal ileum biopsies taken at postoperative colonoscopy. A total of around 150 mucosal samples from approximately 60 patients were sequenced, with samples obtained at several locations on the surgical specimen and at postoperative endoscopy. Surgery was performed for a complication in all patients, with stricturing disease in around 60% and penetrating disease in approximately 40%. Running in parallel with the study was a multicentre cohort set up to find predictors of early endoscopic recurrence following ileocolonic resection. Roughly half of the patients were given postoperative therapy, with approximately 18 on anti-TNF agents and approximately ten on thiopurines. Endoscopic postoperative recurrence was defined as a Rutgeerts score above i0.

Roughly 0.55 micrograms of biopsy DNA per sample were submitted for commercial TCRB immunosequencing. A two-step, amplification bias-controlled multiplex PCR was used by Adaptive Biotechnology to amplify CDR3 regions from genomic DNA. In the first PCR, primers covered every V and J gene segment, and in the second PCR, barcodes and Illumina adapters were added. An Illumina instrument was used to sequence the CDR3 libraries. In the source study's methods: Analysis combined the vendor-provided pipelines with custom analysis of raw data in R/Bioconductor under R version 3.3.0. Clonality, which ranges from 0 to 1, was calculated as the inverse of the normalised Shannon entropy across all productive clones. High-frequency clones were defined as the share of the repertoire taken up by the top 100 clones, keeping only clones that passed a 95% confidence test. The Simpson index measured repertoire diversity, and the Morisita-Horn index measured overlap between samples. TCRdb holds this immuneACCESS table with in-frame rearrangements only. Some clones are missing; in checked studies, unresolved V genes explain under half, and the rest has no known cause. That table gives V, J and clone size, and the DNA gave D and trimming. For this sample there are about 12,000 clones; 82% appear just once. The leading ten clones occupy about a tenth of the sample.

The time point tag for this specimen amounts to: neoterminal ileum biopsy at postoperative endoscopy, about 6 months after surgery. Eligible patients were adults with ileal or ileocolonic Crohn's disease who had an indication for ileocolonic resection. Whole ileal mucosal biopsies were stored frozen at -80°C before DNA extraction. Genomic DNA was extracted from frozen whole biopsies using a TRizol-based method and was quantified with a NanoDrop 2000 spectrophotometer. The CDR3 covers 14 residues, taking in both the cysteine and the phenylalanine. Only the CDR3 DNA stays, 42 bases, in frame from base 1. As encoded in the germline V gene (reference sequence), CDR1 is LNHDA while CDR2 is SQIVND. The V and J ends are trimmed by 5 bases and 1 base, leaving 11 bases between them. Broader findings and caveats from the paper: Only a subgroup of patients, of unstated size, had their mucosal CD4 and CD8 T cells sorted and sequenced. Compared with CD4 T cells, sorted CD8 T cells contained more high-frequency clones, which suggests that the mucosal expansions were mostly CD8. Higher high-frequency clone percentages at surgery were associated with endoscopic recurrence; all patients with clonality above 26.8% (18/57) had recurrence. Postoperative endoscopy timing varied within the first year after surgery, with a median delay of 6.9 months. A significantly higher proportion of clonal expansions was observed in active smokers at surgery than in non-smokers (about 25% vs 20%, p=0.02).

The sequenced sample was ileal tissue. The chain couples TRBV19 to TRBJ1-1; the D gene is perhaps TRBD1, on 6 matching bases. The sequence was obtained from an adult with Crohn's disease. CDR3 reads: CASSFGRGNTEAFF. The DNA sequence is as follows: TGTGCCAGTAGTTTTGGCAGGGGGAACACTGAAGCTTTCTTT.